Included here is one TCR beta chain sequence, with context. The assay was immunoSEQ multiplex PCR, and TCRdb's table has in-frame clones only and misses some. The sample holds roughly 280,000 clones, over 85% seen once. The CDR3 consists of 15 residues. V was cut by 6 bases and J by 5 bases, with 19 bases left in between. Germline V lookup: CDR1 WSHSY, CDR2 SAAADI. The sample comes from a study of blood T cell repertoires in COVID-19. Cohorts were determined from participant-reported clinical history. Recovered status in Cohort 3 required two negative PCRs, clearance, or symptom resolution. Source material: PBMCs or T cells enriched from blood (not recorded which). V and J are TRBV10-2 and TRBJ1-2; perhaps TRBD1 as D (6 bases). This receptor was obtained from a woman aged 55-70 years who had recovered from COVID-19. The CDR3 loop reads CASSFSATGIYGYTF. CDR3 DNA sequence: TGCGCCAGCAGCTTTTCTGCGACAGGCATTTATGGCTACACCTTC.